Following are 4 T cell receptor beta chains from one sample sequenced in a study of T cells in Graves' hyperthyroidism and ophthalmopathy. Amplification yielded TCR beta CDR3 regions, with RNA transcripts as the source. Initially, a first-round RT-PCR of the TCR CDR3 employed the HTBI primer set. TCRdb processed the multiplex PCR reads anew with MiXCR; each CDR3 protein has one entry. This sample carries about 350,000 distinct CDR3 sequences, approximately 15% of them seen once, and the ten largest clones take under 30%. Sequencing was carried out using blood. These receptors all stem from a woman aged 25 to 39 with Graves' hyperthyroidism.

There are a few counts of this clonotype. V usage is TRBV4-2 and J usage is TRBJ2-5; D may be TRBD2 (6 bases). Germline V CDR1 and CDR2: LGHNA, YNFKEQ. Trimming took 3 bases from V and 2 from J, leaving 19 bases between them. This CDR3 spans 17 amino acids. The CDR3 nucleotides read TGTGCCAGCAGCCAGGGTCGCGGGAATGCCCAGCAAGAGACCCAGTACTTC. It is translated as CASSQGRGNAQQETQYF.

This clonotype was seen a handful of times. At one boundary the junction diverges from the germline segment, which might be a read error. The chain couples TRBV28 to TRBJ1-5; D tentatively fits TRBD1 or TRBD2 (5 bases each). The end of the DNA fits TRBJ2-3 better, so the J call may be wrong. Germline V lookup: CDR1 MDHEN, CDR2 SYDVKM. The CDR3 loop spans 14 amino acids. CDR3 in DNA: TGCGCCTCCGGGACGGGTTATAGCAATCAGCCCCAGTATTTT. This codes for CASGTGYSNQPQYF.

J is TRBJ2-7 and V is TRBV19; 9 bases agree with TRBD2. The CDR3 is 16 amino acids. After removal of 5 bases from V and 5 bases from J, the junction contained 13 bases not matched to a gene. Germline V lookup: CDR1 LNHDA, CDR2 SQIVND (reference sequence). CDR3 DNA: TGTGCCAGTAGTCTGCACTTTGGGCTAGCGGGAAACGAGCAGTACTTC. Protein product: CASSLHFGLAGNEQYF.

This clonotype was observed at least ten times. The rearrangement links TRBV2 to TRBJ2-1, with 12 bases fitting TRBD2. V was pared by 7 bases and J by 9 bases, with 4 bases of the junction left unmatched. This CDR3 is 13 amino acids long. Germline CDR1 SNHLY, CDR2 FYNNEI. In DNA, the CDR3 is TGTGCCAGCACGCCTAGCGGGAGGGGTGAGCAGTTCTTC. The encoded protein is CASTPSGRGEQFF.